What follows describes a single T cell receptor (beta chain). One end of the junction fails to match germline, which may point to a read error. TCRdb's table, derived via immunoSEQ multiplex PCR, lists solely in-frame clones and lacks some. Of over 200,000 clones in the sample, 88% are singletons; the top ten hold 2.5% to 3%. These data originate in a study of blood T cell repertoires in COVID-19. The CDR3 has 15 amino acids. The germline V gene encodes CDR1 SGHTA and CDR2 FQGNSA. This TCR came from a woman in her sixties with acute or convalescent COVID-19. Sequencing was done on a sample of peripheral blood. V is TRBV7-2 and J is TRBJ2-1, with a tentative D call TRBD1 (5 bases). CDR3 region: CASSLGQRRRYEQFF. CDR3 coding DNA: TGCGCCAGCAGCTTGGGGCAGCGTCGTCGGTATGAGCAGTTCTTC.